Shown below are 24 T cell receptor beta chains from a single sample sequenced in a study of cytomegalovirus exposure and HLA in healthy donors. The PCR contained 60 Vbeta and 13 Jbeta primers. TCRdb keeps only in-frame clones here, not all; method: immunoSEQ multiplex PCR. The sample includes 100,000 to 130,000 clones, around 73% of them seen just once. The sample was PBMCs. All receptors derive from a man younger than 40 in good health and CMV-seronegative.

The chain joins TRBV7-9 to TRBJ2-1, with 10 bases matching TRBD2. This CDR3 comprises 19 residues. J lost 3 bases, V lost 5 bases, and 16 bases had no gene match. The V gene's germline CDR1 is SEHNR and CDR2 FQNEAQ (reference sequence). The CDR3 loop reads CASSRWLAGATRFYNEQFF. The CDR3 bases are TGTGCCAGCAGCCGGTGGCTAGCGGGGGCTACCAGATTCTACAATGAGCAGTTCTTC.

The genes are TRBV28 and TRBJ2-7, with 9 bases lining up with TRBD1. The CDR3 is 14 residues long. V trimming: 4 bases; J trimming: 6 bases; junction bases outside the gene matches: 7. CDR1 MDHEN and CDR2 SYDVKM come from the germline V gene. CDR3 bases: TGTGCCAGCAGTTGGGGACAGGGAATAGGCGAGCAGTACTTC. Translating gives CASSWGQGIGEQYF.

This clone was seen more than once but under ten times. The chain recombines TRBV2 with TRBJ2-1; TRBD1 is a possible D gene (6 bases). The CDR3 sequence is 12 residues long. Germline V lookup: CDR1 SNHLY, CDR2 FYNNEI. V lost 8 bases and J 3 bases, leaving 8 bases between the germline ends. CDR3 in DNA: TGTGCCAGCTGGGACAACTACAATGAGCAGTTCTTC. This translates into CASWDNYNEQFF. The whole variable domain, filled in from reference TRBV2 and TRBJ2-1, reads EPEVTQTPSHQVTQMGQEVILRCVPISNHLYFYWYRQILGQKVEFLVSFYNNEISEKSEIFDDQFSVERPDGSNFTLKIRSTKLEDSAMYFCASWDNYNEQFFGPGTRLTVL.

The DNA of the CDR3 is TGTGCCAGCAGCTTACCTCACAGGGGCCAAGAGACCCAGTACTTC. As protein: CASSLPHRGQETQYF. The J gene is TRBJ2-5, the V gene TRBV7-8; 7 bases agree with TRBD1. Losses at the gene ends were 2 bases for V and 1 base for J; bases not matched to a gene: 4. The CDR3 totals 15 residues. Germline-derived CDR1 and CDR2 are SGHVS and FQNEAQ.

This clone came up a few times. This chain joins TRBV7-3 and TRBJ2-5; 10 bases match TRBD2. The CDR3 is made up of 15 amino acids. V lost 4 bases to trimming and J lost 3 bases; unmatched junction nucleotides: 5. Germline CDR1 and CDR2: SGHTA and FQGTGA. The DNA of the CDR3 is TGTGCCAGCAGCTGGAGCGGGGGGGCCGAAGAGACCCAGTACTTC. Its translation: CASSWSGGAEETQYF.

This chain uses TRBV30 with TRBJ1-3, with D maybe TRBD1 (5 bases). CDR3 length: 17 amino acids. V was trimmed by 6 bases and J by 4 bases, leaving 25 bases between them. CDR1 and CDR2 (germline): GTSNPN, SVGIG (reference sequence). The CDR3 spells CACFGARVGARGNTIYF. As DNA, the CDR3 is TGTGCCTGCTTCGGTGCTCGCGTTGGGGCGCGGGGAAACACCATATATTTT.

CDR3 protein: CASSLEAGRGPQHF. The CDR3 DNA sequence: TGCGCCAGCAGCTTGGAAGCGGGGCGGGGGCCCCAGCATTTT. V is TRBV5-1 and J is TRBJ1-5; a weak D match, TRBD1 (5 bases). Germline V gene lookup returns CDR1 SGHRS and CDR2 YFSETQ. This CDR3 has 14 residues. The germline V and J ends were trimmed by 0 bases and 9 bases, with 13 bases remaining between them.

This chain's CDR3 is CASRRQGGDNTIYF. Here the CDR3 DNA reads TGTGCCAGCAGGAGACAGGGCGGGGACAACACCATATATTTT. The V call is TRBV5-8, the J call TRBJ1-3, with 7 bases that match TRBD1. Germline CDR1 SGHTS, CDR2 YDEGEE. The V gene end was trimmed by 5 bases and the J gene end by 7 bases; junction bases not matched to a gene: 9. The CDR3 loop spans 14 amino acids.

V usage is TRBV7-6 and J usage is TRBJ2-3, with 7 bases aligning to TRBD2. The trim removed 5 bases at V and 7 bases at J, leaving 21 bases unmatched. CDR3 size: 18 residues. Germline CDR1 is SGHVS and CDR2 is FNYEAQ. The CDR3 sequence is CASSITGLPTARSNTQYF. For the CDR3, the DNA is TGTGCCAGCAGCATCACGGGACTACCAACGGCAAGGTCAAATACGCAGTATTTT.

CDR3 coding DNA: TGTGCCAGCAGTTACTCAAAGGGGGCTGGAAACACCATATATTTT. The encoded protein is CASSYSKGAGNTIYF. V is TRBV6-6 and J is TRBJ1-3; D might be TRBD1 (6 bases). Trimming cost V 0 bases and J 2 bases, with 8 bases left between them. Germline V lookup: CDR1 MNHNY, CDR2 SVGAGI (reference sequence). The CDR3 spans 15 residues.

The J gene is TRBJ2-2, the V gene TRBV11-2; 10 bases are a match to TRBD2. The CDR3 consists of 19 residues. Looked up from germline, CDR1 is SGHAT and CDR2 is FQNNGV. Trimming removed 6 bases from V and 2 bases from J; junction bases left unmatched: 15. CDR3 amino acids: CASRHLTRRTSGNTGELFF. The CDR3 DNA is TGTGCCAGCAGACACCTTACGAGGAGGACTAGCGGTAACACCGGGGAGCTGTTTTTT. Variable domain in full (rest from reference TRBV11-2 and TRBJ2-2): EAGVAQSPRYKIIEKRQSVAFWCNPISGHATLYWYQQILGQGPKLLIQFQNNGVVDDSQLPKDRFSAERLKGVDSTLKIQPAKLEDSAVYLCASRHLTRRTSGNTGELFFGEGSRLTVL.

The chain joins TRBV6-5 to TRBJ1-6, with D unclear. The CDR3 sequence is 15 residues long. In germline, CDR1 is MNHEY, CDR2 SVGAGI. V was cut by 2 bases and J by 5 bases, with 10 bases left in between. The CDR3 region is CASSYGPGNNSPLHF. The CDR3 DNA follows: TGTGCCAGCAGTTACGGACCGGGAAATAATTCACCCCTCCACTTT.

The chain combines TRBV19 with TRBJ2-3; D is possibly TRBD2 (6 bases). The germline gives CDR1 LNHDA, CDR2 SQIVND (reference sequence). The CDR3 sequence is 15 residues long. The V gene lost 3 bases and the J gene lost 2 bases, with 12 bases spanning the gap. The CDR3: CASSMLGGNTDTQYF. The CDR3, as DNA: TGTGCCAGTAGTATGCTCGGGGGAAACACAGATACGCAGTATTTT.

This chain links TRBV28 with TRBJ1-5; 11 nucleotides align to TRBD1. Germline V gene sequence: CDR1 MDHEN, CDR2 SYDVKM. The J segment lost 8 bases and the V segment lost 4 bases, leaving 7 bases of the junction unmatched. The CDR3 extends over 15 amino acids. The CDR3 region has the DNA TGTGCCAGCAGTTCTGGACAGGGGGCGGGTGAGCCCCAGCATTTT. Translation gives CASSSGQGAGEPQHF.

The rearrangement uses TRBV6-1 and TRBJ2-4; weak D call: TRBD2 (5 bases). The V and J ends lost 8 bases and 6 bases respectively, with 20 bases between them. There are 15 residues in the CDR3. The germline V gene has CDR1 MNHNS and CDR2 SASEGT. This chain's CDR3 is CASQTRKEALNIQYF. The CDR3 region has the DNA TGTGCCAGCCAGACTCGTAAGGAGGCCCTAAACATTCAGTACTTC.

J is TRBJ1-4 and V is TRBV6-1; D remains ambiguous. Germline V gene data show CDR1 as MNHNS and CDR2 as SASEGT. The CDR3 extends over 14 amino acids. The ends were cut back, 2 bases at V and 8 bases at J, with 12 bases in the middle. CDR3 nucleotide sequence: TGTGCCAGCAGTGAAAGCGGGAGGGTCGAAAAACTGTTTTTT. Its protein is CASSESGRVEKLFF.

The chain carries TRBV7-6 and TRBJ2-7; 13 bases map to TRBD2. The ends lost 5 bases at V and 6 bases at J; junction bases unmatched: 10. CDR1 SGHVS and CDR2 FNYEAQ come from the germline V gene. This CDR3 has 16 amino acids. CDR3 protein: CASSQELAGGPREQYF. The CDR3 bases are TGTGCCAGCAGCCAAGAACTAGCGGGAGGGCCGCGCGAGCAGTACTTC.

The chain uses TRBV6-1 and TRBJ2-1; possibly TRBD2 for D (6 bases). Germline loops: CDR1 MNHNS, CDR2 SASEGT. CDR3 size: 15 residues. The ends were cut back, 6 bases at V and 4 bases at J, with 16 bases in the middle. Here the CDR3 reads CASRPGGAIYNEQFF. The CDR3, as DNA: TGTGCCAGCAGACCCGGGGGAGCTATTTACAATGAGCAGTTCTTC.

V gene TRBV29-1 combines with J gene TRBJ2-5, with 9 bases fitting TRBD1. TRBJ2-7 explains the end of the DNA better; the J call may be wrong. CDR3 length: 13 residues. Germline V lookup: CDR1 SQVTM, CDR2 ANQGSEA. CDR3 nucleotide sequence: TGCAGCGTGGGGGTACAGGGGGCATACGAGCAGTACTTC. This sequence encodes CSVGVQGAYEQYF.

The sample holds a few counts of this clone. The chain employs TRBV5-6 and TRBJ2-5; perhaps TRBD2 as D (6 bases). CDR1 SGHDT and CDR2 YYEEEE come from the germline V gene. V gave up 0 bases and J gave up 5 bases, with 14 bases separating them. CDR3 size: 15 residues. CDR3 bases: TGTGCCAGCAGCTTGGTTGGAGGGATCAGGGAGACCCAGTACTTC. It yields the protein CASSLVGGIRETQYF.

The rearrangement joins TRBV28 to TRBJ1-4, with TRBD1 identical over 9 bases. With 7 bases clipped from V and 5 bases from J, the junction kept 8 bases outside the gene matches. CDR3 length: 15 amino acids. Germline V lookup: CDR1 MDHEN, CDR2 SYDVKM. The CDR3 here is CASTLTGGGNEKLFF. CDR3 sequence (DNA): TGTGCCAGCACTCTAACAGGGGGCGGGAATGAAAAACTGTTTTTT.

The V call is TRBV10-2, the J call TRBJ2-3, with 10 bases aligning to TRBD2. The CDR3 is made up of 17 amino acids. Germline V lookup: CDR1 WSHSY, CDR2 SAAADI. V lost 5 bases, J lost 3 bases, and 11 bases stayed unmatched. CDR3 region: CASSLWTSGGKTDTQYF. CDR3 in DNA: TGCGCCAGCAGTCTTTGGACTAGCGGAGGGAAGACAGATACGCAGTATTTT.

CDR3 region: CASSQEGRPYEQYF. The CDR3 nucleotides read TGCGCCAGCAGCCAAGAAGGGAGGCCCTACGAGCAGTACTTC. The rearrangement uses TRBV4-1 and TRBJ2-7; a weak D match, TRBD2 (6 bases). The CDR3 runs to 14 residues. Germline V gene data show CDR1 as MGHRA and CDR2 as YSYEKL. The germline V and J ends were trimmed by 0 bases and 2 bases, with 8 bases remaining between them.

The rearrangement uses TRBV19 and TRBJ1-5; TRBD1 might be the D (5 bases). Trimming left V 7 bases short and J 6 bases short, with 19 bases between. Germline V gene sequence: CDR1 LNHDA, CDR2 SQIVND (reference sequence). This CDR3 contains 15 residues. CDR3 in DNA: TGTGCCAGTACCACTAAGCCAGGGCAGGGTCAGCCCCAGCATTTT. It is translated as CASTTKPGQGQPQHF.